This T cell receptor beta chain was sequenced during a study of patients and donors after allogeneic stem cell transplantation. This CDR3 is built from 14 residues. The germline V gene has CDR1 SNHLY and CDR2 FYNNEI. Trimming cost V 1 base and J 2 bases, with 8 bases left between them. Each CDR3 protein is one row after TCRdb ran MiXCR on the RT-PCR reads. The table has approximately 430,000 distinct CDR3 sequences, 16% seen once. The V call is TRBV2, the J call TRBJ1-2; no clear D. The sequence was collected from a human donor who was either an allogeneic HSCT recipient or a stem cell or donor lymphocyte infusion donor (not recorded which). It is not recorded whose cells these are; they may come from a transplant donor. Specimen: blood, either unsorted or a sorted T cell fraction (not recorded which). CDR3 bases: TGTGCCAGCAGTGAAGGGTCTGGGAACTATGGCTACACCTTC. It yields the protein CASSEGSGNYGYTF.